This TCR beta chain was recovered during a study of shared T cell receptors in the human thymus. The data were produced by immunoSEQ multiplex PCR, yet TCRdb's version contains in-frame clones alone and is incomplete. Of more than 550,000 clones in the sample, over 75% were seen once. Trimming took off 7 bases at V and 4 bases at J, with 11 bases between the two ends. CDR3 length: 12 residues. CDR1 SGHTA and CDR2 FQGNSA come from the germline V gene. The same specimen was also included in a second study, on human thymus T cells. According to that study: Healthy Finnish infants undergoing corrective surgery for congenital heart defects were used as donors. Resections obtained during corrective heart surgery supplied the thymus tissue. Blood and thymic repertoires both appeared biased in V and J gene usage. There were highly overlapping thymic repertoires among unrelated individuals, as related research reported.

The clonotype originates from a girl under three years old with a congenital heart defect. The sequencing input was thymocytes. This chain links TRBV7-2 with TRBJ2-7, with D tentatively TRBD2 (5 bases). The CDR3 sequence: CASTKGSYEQYF. In DNA form, the CDR3 reads TGTGCCAGCACCAAAGGGAGTTACGAGCAGTACTTC.